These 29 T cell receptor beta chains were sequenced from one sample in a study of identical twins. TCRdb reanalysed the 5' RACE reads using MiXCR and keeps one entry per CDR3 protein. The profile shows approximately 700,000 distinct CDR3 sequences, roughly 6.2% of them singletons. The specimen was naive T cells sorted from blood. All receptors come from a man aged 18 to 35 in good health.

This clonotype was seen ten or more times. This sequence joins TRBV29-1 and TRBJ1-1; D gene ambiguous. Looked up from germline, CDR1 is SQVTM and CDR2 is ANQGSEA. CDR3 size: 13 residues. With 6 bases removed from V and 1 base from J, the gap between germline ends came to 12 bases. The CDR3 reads CSVQTSQNTEAFF. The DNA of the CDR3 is TGCAGCGTCCAGACTTCCCAGAACACTGAAGCTTTCTTT.

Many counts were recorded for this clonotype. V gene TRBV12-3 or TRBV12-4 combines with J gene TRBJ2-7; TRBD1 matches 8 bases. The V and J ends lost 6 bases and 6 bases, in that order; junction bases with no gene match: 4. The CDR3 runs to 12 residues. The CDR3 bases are TGTGCCAGCAGCCAGACAGGGGTCGAGCAGTACGTC. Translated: CASSQTGVEQYV.

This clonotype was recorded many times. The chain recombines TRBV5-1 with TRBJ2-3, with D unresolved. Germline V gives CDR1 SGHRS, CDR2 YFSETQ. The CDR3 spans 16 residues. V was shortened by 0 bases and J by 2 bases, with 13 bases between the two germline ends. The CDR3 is CASSLEAVGNTDTQYF. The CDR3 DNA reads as TGCGCCAGCAGCTTGGAAGCAGTGGGTAACACAGATACGCAGTATTTT.

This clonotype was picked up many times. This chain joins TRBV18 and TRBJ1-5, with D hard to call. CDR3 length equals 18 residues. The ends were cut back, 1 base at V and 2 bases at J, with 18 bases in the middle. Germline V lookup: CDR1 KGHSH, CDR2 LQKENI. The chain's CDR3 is CASSPLIVGEWRNQPQHF. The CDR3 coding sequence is TGTGCCAGCTCACCACTGATAGTAGGAGAGTGGCGCAATCAGCCCCAGCATTTT.

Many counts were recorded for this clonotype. In DNA, the CDR3 is TGTGCCAGCAGTATACAGGGGGCTTCGACCCAGTACTTC. Translating gives CASSIQGASTQYF. The rearrangement uses TRBV28 and TRBJ2-5; 9 bases line up with TRBD1. J gave up 7 bases and V 5 bases, and 5 bases lay outside the gene matches. The CDR3 totals 13 residues. Germline V lookup: CDR1 MDHEN, CDR2 SYDVKM.

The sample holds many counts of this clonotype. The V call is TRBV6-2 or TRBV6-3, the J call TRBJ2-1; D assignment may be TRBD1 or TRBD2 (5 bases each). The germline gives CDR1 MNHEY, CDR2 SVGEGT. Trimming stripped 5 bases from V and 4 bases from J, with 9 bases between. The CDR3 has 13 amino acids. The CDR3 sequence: CASSPEGYNEQFF. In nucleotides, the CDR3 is TGTGCCAGCAGTCCCGAGGGGTACAATGAGCAGTTCTTC.

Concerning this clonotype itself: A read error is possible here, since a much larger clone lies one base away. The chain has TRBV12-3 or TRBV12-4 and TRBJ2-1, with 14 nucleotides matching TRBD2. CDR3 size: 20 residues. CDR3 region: CASIYPLGTSGREGYNGQFF. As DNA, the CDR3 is TGTGCCAGCATCTACCCTTTAGGGACTAGCGGGAGAGAGGGCTACAATGGGCAGTTCTTC.

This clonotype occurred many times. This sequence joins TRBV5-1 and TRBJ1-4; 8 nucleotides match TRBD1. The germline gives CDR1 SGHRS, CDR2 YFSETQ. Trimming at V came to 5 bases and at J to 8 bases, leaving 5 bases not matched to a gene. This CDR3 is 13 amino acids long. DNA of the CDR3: TGCGCCAGCAGTCAGACAGGGGAGGAAAAACTGTTTTTT. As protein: CASSQTGEEKLFF.

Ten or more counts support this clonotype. The CDR3 spells CASSLDRGQYEQYF. CDR3 nucleotides: TGCGCCAGCAGCTTGGATAGGGGGCAATACGAGCAGTACTTC. The rearrangement joins TRBV5-1 to TRBJ2-7, with 7 positions matching TRBD1. V shed 0 bases and J 4 bases; nucleotides not matched to a gene: 4. The germline V gene has CDR1 SGHRS and CDR2 YFSETQ. The CDR3 totals 14 residues.

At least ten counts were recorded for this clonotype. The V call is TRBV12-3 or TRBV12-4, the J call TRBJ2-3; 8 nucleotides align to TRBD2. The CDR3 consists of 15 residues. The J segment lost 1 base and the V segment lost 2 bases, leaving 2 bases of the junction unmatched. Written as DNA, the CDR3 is TGTGCCAGCAGTTTAATGCGGGAGGGCACAGATACGCAGTATTTT. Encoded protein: CASSLMREGTDTQYF.

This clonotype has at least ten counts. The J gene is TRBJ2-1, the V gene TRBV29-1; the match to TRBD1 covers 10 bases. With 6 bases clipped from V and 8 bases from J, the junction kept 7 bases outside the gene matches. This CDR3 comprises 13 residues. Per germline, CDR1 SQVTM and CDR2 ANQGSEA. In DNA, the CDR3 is TGCAGCGTGAGCGGGACAGGGGTCGATGAGCAGTTCTTC. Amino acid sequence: CSVSGTGVDEQFF.

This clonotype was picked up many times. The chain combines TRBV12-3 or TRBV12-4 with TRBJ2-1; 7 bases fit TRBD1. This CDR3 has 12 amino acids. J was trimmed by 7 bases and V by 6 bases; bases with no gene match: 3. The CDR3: CASRGQRNEQFF. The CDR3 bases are TGTGCCAGCAGGGGACAGAGGAATGAGCAGTTCTTC.

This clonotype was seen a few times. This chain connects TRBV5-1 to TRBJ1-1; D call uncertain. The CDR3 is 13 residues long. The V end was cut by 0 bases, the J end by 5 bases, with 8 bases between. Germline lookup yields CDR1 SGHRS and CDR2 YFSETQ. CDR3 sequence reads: CASSLALGTEAFF. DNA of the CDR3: TGCGCCAGCAGCTTGGCCCTAGGAACTGAAGCTTTCTTT.

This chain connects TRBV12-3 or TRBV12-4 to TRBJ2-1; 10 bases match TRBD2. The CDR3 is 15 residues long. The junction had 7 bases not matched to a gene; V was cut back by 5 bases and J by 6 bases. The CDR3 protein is CASSALAGVGNEQFF. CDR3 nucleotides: TGTGCCAGCAGTGCTCTAGCGGGAGTCGGCAATGAGCAGTTCTTC.

This chain's CDR3 is CASSPPGAGNEKLFF. The CDR3 nucleotides read TGTGCCAGCAGTCCCCCGGGGGCCGGGAATGAAAAACTGTTTTTT. The V gene is TRBV4-2, the J gene TRBJ1-4, with a weak D call TRBD1 (6 bases). The CDR3 covers 15 residues. V dropped 6 bases and J dropped 5 bases, with 16 bases sitting between them. CDR1 LGHNA and CDR2 YNFKEQ come from the germline V gene.

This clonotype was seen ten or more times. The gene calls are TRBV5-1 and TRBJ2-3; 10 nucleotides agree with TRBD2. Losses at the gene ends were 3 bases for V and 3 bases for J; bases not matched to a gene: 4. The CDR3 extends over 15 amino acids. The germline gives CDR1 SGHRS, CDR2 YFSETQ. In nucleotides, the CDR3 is TGCGCCAGCAGCTGGGCTAGCGGGAGAACAGATACGCAGTATTTT. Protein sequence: CASSWASGRTDTQYF.

The chain's CDR3 is CASSPSGGGYLNEQFF. In DNA, the CDR3 is TGTGCCAGCTCACCAAGTGGGGGAGGCTACTTGAATGAGCAGTTCTTC. The chain links TRBV18 to TRBJ2-1, with D perhaps TRBD2 (6 bases). The ends were cut back, 2 bases at V and 7 bases at J, with 18 bases in the middle. Per germline, CDR1 KGHSH and CDR2 LQKENI. The CDR3 has 16 residues.

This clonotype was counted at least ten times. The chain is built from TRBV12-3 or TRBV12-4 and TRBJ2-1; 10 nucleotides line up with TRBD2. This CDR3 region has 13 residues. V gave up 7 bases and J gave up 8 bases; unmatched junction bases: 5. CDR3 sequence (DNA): TGTGCCAGCAAGAGTAGCGGGAGGCATGAGCAGTTCTTC. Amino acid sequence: CASKSSGRHEQFF.

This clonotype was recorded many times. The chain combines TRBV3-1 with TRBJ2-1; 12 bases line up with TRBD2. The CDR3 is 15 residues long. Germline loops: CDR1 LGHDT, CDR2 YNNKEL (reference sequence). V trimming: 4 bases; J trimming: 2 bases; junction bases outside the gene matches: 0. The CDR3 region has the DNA TGTGCCAGCAGCCCTAGCGGGAGGGCCTACAATGAGCAGTTCTTC. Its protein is CASSPSGRAYNEQFF.

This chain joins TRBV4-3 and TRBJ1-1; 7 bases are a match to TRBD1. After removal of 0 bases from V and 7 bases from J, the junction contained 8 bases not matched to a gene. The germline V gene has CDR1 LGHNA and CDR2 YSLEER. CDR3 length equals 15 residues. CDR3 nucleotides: TGCGCCAGCAGCCAAGAAGATTCGGGACAGTATGAAGCTTTCTTT. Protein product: CASSQEDSGQYEAFF.

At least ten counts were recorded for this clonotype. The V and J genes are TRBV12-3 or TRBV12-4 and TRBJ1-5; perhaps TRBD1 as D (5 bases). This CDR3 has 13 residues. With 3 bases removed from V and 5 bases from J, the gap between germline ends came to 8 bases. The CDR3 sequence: CASSFRGYQPQHF. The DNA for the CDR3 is TGTGCCAGCAGTTTTCGGGGCTATCAGCCCCAGCATTTT.

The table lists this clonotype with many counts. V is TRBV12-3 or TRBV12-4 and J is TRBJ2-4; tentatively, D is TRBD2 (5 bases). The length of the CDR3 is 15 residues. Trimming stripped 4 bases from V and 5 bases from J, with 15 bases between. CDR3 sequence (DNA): TGTGCCAGCAGTTCACTAGGGATTCGTGAAAACATTCAGTACTTC. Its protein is CASSSLGIRENIQYF.

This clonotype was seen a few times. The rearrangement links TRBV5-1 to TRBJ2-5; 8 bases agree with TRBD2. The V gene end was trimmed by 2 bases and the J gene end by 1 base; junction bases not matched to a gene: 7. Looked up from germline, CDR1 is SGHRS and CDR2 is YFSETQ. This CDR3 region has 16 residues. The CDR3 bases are TGCGCCAGCAGCTTCTGGCCTAGCGGGCTCCAAGAGACCCAGTACTTC. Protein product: CASSFWPSGLQETQYF.

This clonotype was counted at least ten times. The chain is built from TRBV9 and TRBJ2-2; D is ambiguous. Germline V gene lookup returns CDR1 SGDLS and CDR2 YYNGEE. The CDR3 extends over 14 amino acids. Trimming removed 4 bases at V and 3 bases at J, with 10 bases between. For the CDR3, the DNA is TGTGCCAGCAGCCTGAAGGGCGACACCGGGGAGCTGTTTTTT. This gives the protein CASSLKGDTGELFF.

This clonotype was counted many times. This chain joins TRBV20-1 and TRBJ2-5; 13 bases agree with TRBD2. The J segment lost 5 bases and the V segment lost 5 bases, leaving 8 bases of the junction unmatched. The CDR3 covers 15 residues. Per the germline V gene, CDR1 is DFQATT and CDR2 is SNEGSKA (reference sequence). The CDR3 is CSAALAGGLWETQYF. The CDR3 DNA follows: TGCAGTGCTGCACTAGCGGGAGGGCTTTGGGAGACCCAGTACTTC.

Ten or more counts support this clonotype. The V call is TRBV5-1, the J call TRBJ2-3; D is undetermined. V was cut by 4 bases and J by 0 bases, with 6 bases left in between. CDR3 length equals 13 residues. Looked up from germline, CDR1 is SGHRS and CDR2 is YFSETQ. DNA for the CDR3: TGCGCCAGCAGCGACGGAAGCACAGATACGCAGTATTTT. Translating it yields CASSDGSTDTQYF. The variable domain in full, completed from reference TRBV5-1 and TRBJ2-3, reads KAGVTQTPRYLIKTRGQQVTLSCSPISGHRSVSWYQQTPGQGLQFLFEYFSETQRNKGNFPGRFSGRQFSNSRSEMNVSTLELGDSALYLCASSDGSTDTQYFGPGTRLTVL.

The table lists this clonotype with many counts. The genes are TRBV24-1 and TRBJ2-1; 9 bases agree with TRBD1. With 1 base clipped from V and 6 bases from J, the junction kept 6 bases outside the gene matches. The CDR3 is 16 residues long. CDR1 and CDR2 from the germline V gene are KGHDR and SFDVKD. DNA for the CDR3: TGTGCCACCAGTGATTTATGGACAGGGGAGGTCAATGAGCAGTTCTTC. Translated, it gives CATSDLWTGEVNEQFF.

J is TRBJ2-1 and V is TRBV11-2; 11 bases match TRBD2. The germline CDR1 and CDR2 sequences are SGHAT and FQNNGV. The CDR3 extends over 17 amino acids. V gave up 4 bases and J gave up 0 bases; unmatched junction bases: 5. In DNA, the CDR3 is TGTGCCAGCAGCTCCGGAACTAGCGGGAGCTCCTACAATGAGCAGTTCTTC. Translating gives CASSSGTSGSSYNEQFF.

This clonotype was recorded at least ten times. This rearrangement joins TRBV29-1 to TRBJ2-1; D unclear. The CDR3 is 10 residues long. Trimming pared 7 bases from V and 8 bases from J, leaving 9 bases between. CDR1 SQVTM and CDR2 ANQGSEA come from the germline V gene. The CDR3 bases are TGCAGCGCTTTAGAATATGAGCAGTTCTTC. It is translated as CSALEYEQFF.